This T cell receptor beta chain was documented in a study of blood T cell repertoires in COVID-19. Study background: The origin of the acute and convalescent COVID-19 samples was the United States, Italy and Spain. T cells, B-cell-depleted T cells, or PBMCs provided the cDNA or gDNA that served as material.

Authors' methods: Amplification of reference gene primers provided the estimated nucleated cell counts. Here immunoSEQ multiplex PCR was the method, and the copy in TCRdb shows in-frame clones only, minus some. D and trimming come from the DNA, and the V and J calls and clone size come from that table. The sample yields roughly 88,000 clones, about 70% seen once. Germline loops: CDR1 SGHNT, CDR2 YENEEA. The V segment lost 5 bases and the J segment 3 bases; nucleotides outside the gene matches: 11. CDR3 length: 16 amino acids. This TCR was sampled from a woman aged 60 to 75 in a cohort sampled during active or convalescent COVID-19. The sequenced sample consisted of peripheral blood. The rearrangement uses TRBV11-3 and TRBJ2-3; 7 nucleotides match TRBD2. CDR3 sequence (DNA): TGTGCCAGCAGCGGGAGCGGGGCGGCCCAAACAGATACGCAGTATTTT. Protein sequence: CASSGSGAAQTDTQYF.